Below are 12 T cell receptor beta chains sequenced from a single sample in a study of patients and donors after allogeneic stem cell transplantation. A single record per CDR3 protein comes from TCRdb applying MiXCR to the RT-PCR reads. The table has around 27,000 distinct CDR3 sequences, over 7% seen once. The sequenced sample was blood, either unsorted or a sorted T cell fraction (not recorded which). These receptor sequences come from a human donor who was either an allogeneic HSCT recipient or a stem cell or donor lymphocyte infusion donor (not recorded which). It is not recorded whose cells these are; they may come from a transplant donor.

This clonotype was seen repeatedly, ten times or more. The J gene is TRBJ1-3, the V gene TRBV18; TRBD1 aligns across 7 bases. With V trimmed by 5 bases and J by 0 bases, 4 bases remained unmatched. The CDR3 extends over 15 amino acids. CDR1 and CDR2 from the germline V gene are KGHSH and LQKENI. The CDR3 bases are TGTGCCAGCTCAGAGGGACAGAACTCTGGAAACACCATATATTTT. This encodes CASSEGQNSGNTIYF.

There are many counts of this clonotype. The rearrangement links TRBV28 to TRBJ2-1; TRBD2 might be the D (6 bases). The germline gives CDR1 MDHEN, CDR2 SYDVKM. Trimming removed 7 bases at V and 3 bases at J, with 7 bases between. The CDR3 consists of 12 residues. Written as DNA, the CDR3 is TGTGCCAGCATGGGGGGCTACAATGAGCAGTTCTTC. Translation gives CASMGGYNEQFF.

This clonotype was observed at least ten times. The chain has TRBV30 and TRBJ2-7; D is unclear. The V and J ends lost 5 bases and 1 base respectively, with 6 bases between them. The CDR3 is made up of 11 amino acids. Germline V CDR1 and CDR2: GTSNPN, SVGIG (reference sequence). CDR3 DNA: TGTGCCTGGGTACAGTCCTACGAGCAGTACTTC. This sequence encodes CAWVQSYEQYF. The full variable domain, in which reference TRBV30 and TRBJ2-7 provide the parts outside the CDR3, is SQTIHQWPATLVQPVGSPLSLECTVEGTSNPNLYWYRQAAGRGLQLLFYSVGIGQISSEVPQNLSASRPQDRQFILSSKKLLLSDSGFYLCAWVQSYEQYFGPGTRLTVT.

This CDR3 reads CASSLLRGQRENTGELFF. The DNA for the CDR3 is TGTGCCAGCAGCTTGCTCAGGGGACAGCGGGAGAACACCGGGGAGCTGTTTTTT. The chain recombines TRBV5-5 with TRBJ2-2; D possibly uses TRBD1 or TRBD2 (7 bases each). V was clipped by 1 base and J by 1 base, with 17 bases between them. The CDR3 loop spans 18 amino acids. CDR1 is SGHKS and CDR2 is YYEKEE in the germline V gene (reference sequence).

This clonotype was counted between two and nine times. The V and J genes are TRBV5-1 and TRBJ2-5; D not certain. This CDR3 comprises 13 residues. V lost 0 bases to trimming and J lost 1 base, with 4 bases between them. The germline gives CDR1 SGHRS, CDR2 YFSETQ. CDR3 loop: CASSLGSQETQYF. The CDR3 DNA is TGCGCCAGCAGCTTGGGGAGCCAAGAGACCCAGTACTTC. The entire variable domain, with the rest obtained from reference TRBV5-1 and TRBJ2-5, is as follows: KAGVTQTPRYLIKTRGQQVTLSCSPISGHRSVSWYQQTPGQGLQFLFEYFSETQRNKGNFPGRFSGRQFSNSRSEMNVSTLELGDSALYLCASSLGSQETQYFGPGTRLLVL.

This clonotype was found a few times. The chain joins TRBV10-3 to TRBJ2-2; tentatively, D is TRBD2 (6 bases). The CDR3 length is 14 residues. The germline V gene encodes CDR1 ENHRY and CDR2 SYGVKD. Deletions cut 10 bases from V and 1 base from J, with 13 bases between. CDR3 protein: CATFLGGNTGELFF. The CDR3 nucleotides are TGTGCCACCTTCCTGGGGGGGAACACCGGGGAGCTGTTTTTT.

This chain connects TRBV28 to TRBJ2-7; no clear D gene. This CDR3 contains 12 residues. Germline V gene lookup returns CDR1 MDHEN and CDR2 SYDVKM. Deletions cut 3 bases from V and 5 bases from J, with 8 bases between. The CDR3 DNA sequence: TGTGCCAGCAGTTTGATTGGGAACGAGCAGTACTTC. This encodes CASSLIGNEQYF.

This clonotype was counted ten times or more. The chain couples TRBV12-3 or TRBV12-4 to TRBJ1-2; possible D gene TRBD1, 6 bases. The CDR3 is made up of 12 amino acids. Trimming pared 2 bases from V and 8 bases from J, leaving 9 bases between. The CDR3 nucleotides read TGTGCCAGCAGTTTACGGACAGAGGGCTACACCTTC. Its translation is CASSLRTEGYTF.

This clonotype was seen many times. The J gene is TRBJ1-1, the V gene TRBV5-1, with 8 nucleotides matching TRBD1. Germline trimming cut 0 bases from V and 6 bases from J; bases unmatched to any gene: 7. The germline gives CDR1 SGHRS, CDR2 YFSETQ. There are 15 residues in the CDR3. CDR3 nucleotides: TGCGCCAGCAGCTTGGGGACAGGGCAATGGGCTGAAGCTTTCTTT. This gives the protein CASSLGTGQWAEAFF.

The chain recombines TRBV5-1 with TRBJ1-1, with no clear D. Trimming removed 4 bases at V and 5 bases at J, with 12 bases between. The germline CDR1 and CDR2 sequences are SGHRS and YFSETQ. This CDR3 is built from 13 residues. CDR3 residues: CASSPFGGTEAFF. CDR3 in DNA: TGCGCCAGCAGCCCCTTTGGAGGAACTGAAGCTTTCTTT.

This clonotype came up a few times. The chain couples TRBV28 to TRBJ2-1, with D possibly being TRBD1 or TRBD2 (5 bases each). V was trimmed by 2 bases and J by 4 bases, leaving 12 bases between them. The CDR3 covers 15 residues. The germline CDR1 and CDR2 sequences are MDHEN and SYDVKM. The CDR3 DNA is TGTGCCAGCAGTTTAGGGGGAGATGGGTACAATGAGCAGTTCTTC. Its translation is CASSLGGDGYNEQFF.

This clonotype was picked up a small number of times. V gene TRBV7-9 combines with J gene TRBJ1-1, with no clear D. Germline V gives CDR1 SEHNR, CDR2 FQNEAQ (reference sequence). V lost 7 bases and J 5 bases, leaving 14 bases between the germline ends. The CDR3 extends over 13 amino acids. CDR3 protein: CASIPRPLTEAFF. The DNA for the CDR3 is TGTGCCAGCATCCCCCGCCCGTTGACTGAAGCTTTCTTT.